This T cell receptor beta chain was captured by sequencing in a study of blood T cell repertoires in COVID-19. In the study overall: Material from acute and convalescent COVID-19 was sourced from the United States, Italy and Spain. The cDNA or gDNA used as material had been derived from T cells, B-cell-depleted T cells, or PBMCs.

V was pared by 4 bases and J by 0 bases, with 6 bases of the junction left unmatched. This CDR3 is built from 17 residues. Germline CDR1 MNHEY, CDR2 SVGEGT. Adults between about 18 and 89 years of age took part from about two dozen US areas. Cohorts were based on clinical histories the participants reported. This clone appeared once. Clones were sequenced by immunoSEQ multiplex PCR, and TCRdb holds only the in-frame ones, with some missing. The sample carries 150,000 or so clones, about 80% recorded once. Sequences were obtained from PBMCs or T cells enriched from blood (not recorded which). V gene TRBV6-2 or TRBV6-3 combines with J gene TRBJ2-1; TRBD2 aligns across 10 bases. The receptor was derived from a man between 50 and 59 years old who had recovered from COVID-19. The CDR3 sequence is CASSSQLAGSSYNEQFF. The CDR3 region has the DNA TGTGCCAGCAGTTCCCAACTAGCGGGGAGCTCCTACAATGAGCAGTTCTTC.